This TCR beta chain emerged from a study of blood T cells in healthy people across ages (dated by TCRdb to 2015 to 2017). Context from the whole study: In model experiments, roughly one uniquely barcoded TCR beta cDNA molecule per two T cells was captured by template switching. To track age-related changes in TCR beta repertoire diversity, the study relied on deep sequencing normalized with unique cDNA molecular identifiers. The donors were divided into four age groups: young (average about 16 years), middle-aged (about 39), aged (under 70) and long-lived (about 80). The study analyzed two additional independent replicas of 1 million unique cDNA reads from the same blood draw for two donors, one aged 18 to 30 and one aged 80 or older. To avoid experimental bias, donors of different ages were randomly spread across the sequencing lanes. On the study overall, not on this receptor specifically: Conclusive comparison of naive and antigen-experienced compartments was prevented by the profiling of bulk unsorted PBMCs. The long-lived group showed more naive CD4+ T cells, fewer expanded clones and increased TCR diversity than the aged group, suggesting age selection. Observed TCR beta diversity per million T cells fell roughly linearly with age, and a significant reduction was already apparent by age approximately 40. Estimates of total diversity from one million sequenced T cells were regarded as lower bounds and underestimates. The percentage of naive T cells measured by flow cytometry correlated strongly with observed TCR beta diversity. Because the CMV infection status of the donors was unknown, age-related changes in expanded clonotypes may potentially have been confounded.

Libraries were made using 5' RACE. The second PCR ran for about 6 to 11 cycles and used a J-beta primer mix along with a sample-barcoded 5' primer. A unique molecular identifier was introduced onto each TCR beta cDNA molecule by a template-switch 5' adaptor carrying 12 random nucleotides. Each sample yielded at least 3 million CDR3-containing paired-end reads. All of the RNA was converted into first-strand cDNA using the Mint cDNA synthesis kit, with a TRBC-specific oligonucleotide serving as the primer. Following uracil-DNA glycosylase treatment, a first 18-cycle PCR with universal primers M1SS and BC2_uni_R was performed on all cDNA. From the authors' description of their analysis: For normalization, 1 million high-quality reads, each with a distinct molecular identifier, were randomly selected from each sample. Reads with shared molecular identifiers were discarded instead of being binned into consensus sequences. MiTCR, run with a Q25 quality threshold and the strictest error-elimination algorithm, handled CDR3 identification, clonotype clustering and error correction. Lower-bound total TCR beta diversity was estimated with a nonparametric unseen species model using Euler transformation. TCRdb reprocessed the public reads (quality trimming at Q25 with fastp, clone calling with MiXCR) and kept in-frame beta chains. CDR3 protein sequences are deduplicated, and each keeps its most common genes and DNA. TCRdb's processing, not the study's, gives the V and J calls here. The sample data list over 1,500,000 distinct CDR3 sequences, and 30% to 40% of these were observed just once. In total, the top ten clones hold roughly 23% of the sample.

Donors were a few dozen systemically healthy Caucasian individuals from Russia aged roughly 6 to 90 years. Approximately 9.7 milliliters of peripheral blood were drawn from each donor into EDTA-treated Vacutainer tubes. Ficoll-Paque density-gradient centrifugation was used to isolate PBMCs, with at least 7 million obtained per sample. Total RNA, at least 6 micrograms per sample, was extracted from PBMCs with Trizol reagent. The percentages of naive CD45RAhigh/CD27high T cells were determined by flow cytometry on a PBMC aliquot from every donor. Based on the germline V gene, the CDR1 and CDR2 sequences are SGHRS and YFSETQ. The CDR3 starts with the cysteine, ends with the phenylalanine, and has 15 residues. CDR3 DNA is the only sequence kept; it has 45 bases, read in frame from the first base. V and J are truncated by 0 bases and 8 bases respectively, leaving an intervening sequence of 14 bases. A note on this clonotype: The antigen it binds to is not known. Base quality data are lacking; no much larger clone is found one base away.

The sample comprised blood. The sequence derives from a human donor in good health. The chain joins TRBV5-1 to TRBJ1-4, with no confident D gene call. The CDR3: CASSLGEGLREKLFF. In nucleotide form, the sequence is TGCGCCAGCAGCTTGGGCGAGGGTTTGAGGGAAAAACTGTTTTTT.